This T cell receptor beta chain was sequenced in a study of blood T cell repertoires in COVID-19. Here immunoSEQ multiplex PCR was the method, and the copy in TCRdb shows in-frame clones only, minus some. The sample has almost 350,000 clones; about 92% are singletons. CDR1 and CDR2 (germline): SGHNT, YYREEE (reference sequence). V lost 4 bases, J lost 6 bases, and 13 bases stayed unmatched. The CDR3 has 17 amino acids. The receptor was derived from a woman aged 55 to 70 with COVID-19, enrolled during active disease. The sample was peripheral blood. This chain uses TRBV5-4 with TRBJ2-2, with 9 bases lining up with TRBD2. The CDR3 loop is CASSLGAGLATSGELFF. CDR3 sequence (DNA): TGTGCCAGCAGCCTAGGGGCGGGACTAGCTACCTCCGGGGAGCTGTTTTTT.